This T cell receptor (beta chain) was identified during a study of OX40 agonist ivuxolimab in advanced cancers. Germline V CDR1 and CDR2: MDHEN, SYDVKM. The CDR3 has 14 residues. The repertoire was sequenced with immunoSEQ multiplex PCR; TCRdb's copy has only in-frame clones and lacks some. The sample carries under 20,000 clones, roughly 80% recorded once. Study-level results: Clonal expansion by week 6 occurred in CD4+ and CD8+ blood T cells (at 0.1 to 3.0 mg/kg). Expanded clones belonging to CD8+ T cells outnumbered, on average, those of CD4+. Normalized T-cell clonal expansion was also low in some nonresponders.

Patients with autoimmune history or systemic immunosuppression were excluded. About this clone itself: No antigen is known for it.

This sequence was found in an adult with an advanced solid tumor such as melanoma, head and neck, liver or kidney cancer. The chain couples TRBV28 to TRBJ2-5; the D call may be TRBD1 or TRBD2 (7 bases each). The better agreement between TRBJ2-7 and the DNA end casts doubt on the J call. Here the sequenced sample was CD4+ or CD8+ T cells sorted from blood, taken in a trial of the OX40 agonist ivuxolimab. DNA of the CDR3: TGTGCCAGCAGTGCGGGGGACAGAGTCTACGAGCAGTACTTC. Amino acids: CASSAGDRVYEQYF.